This passage covers 8 T cell receptor beta chains from one sample sequenced in a study of T cell responses to AZD1222 COVID-19 vaccine. Generated by immunoSEQ multiplex PCR, the TCRdb table keeps only in-frame clones and is missing some. The table records more than 150,000 clones, approximately 94% of them present only once. Here the sequenced sample was peripheral blood, taken 28 days after the second AZD1222 dose. These receptors originate from an adult who received the AZD1222 COVID-19 vaccine.

The chain joins TRBV7-2 to TRBJ2-7; weak D call: TRBD1 (5 bases). This CDR3 has 14 residues. The germline V gene has CDR1 SGHTA and CDR2 FQGNSA. V was cut by 6 bases and J by 3 bases, with 15 bases left in between. The CDR3 sequence is CASSTVKGHYEQYF. The CDR3 DNA follows: TGTGCCAGCAGTACCGTTAAGGGGCACTACGAGCAGTACTTC.

The gene calls are TRBV19 and TRBJ2-7, with a tentative D call TRBD1 (5 bases). V was cut by 4 bases and J by 3 bases, with 13 bases left in between. The germline gives CDR1 LNHDA, CDR2 SQIVND (reference sequence). The CDR3 sequence is 14 residues long. CDR3 coding DNA: TGTGCCAGTAGTACCACAGGTGGCCGCTACGAGCAGTACTTC. Encoded protein: CASSTTGGRYEQYF.

J is TRBJ2-1 and V is TRBV6-1, with 7 nucleotides matching TRBD2. The V gene's germline CDR1 is MNHNS and CDR2 SASEGT. J was trimmed by 4 bases and V by 2 bases; bases with no gene match: 5. The CDR3 totals 15 residues. The CDR3 loop is CASSERGGVYNEQFF. CDR3 sequence (DNA): TGTGCCAGCAGTGAAAGGGGAGGGGTGTACAATGAGCAGTTCTTC.

The chain uses TRBV25-1 and TRBJ1-5, with a tentative D call TRBD1 (5 bases). V lost 8 bases, J lost 2 bases, and 13 bases lay in between. Looked up from germline, CDR1 is MGHDK and CDR2 is SYGVNS. The CDR3 extends over 14 amino acids. The CDR3 nucleotides are TGTGCCAGCTCGGGGGGGTTTGGCAATCAGCCCCAGCATTTT. Its protein product is CASSGGFGNQPQHF. Drawing the rest from reference TRBV25-1 and TRBJ1-5, the complete variable domain is EADIYQTPRYLVIGTGKKITLECSQTMGHDKMYWYQQDPGMELHLIHYSYGVNSTEKGDLSSESTVSRIRTEHFPLTLESARPSHTSQYLCASSGGFGNQPQHFGDGTRLSIL.

This sequence joins TRBV19 and TRBJ2-7; D is undetermined. Germline lookup yields CDR1 LNHDA and CDR2 SQIVND (reference sequence). This CDR3 is 16 amino acids long. V lost 4 bases and J 0 bases, leaving 16 bases between the germline ends. CDR3 DNA: TGTGCCAGTAGTACCAGAGGTGGGGTGCGCTCCTACGAGCAGTACTTC. Translation gives CASSTRGGVRSYEQYF.

The rearrangement uses TRBV25-1 and TRBJ2-7; D might be TRBD1 (6 bases). CDR1 MGHDK and CDR2 SYGVNS come from the germline V gene. The CDR3 is 12 residues long. Trimming stripped 2 bases from V and 5 bases from J, with 7 bases between. The CDR3 DNA reads as TGTGCCAGCAGTGAACAGGGGAACGAGCAGTACTTC. It codes for CASSEQGNEQYF.

This rearrangement joins TRBV7-2 to TRBJ2-2; 10 bases are a match to TRBD2. V was pared by 2 bases and J by 7 bases, with 4 bases of the junction left unmatched. Germline V lookup: CDR1 SGHTA, CDR2 FQGNSA. This CDR3 has 15 amino acids. The CDR3 nucleotides are TGTGCCAGCAGCTTACTTAGCGGGGGGCACGGGGAGCTGTTTTTT. Its protein is CASSLLSGGHGELFF.

V and J are TRBV4-1 and TRBJ1-5; D remains unclear. Germline V gene data show CDR1 as MGHRA and CDR2 as YSYEKL. The length of the CDR3 is 14 residues. The V end lost 2 bases, the J end lost 4 bases, and 9 bases lay between the germline ends. The CDR3 loop is CASSQWARNQPQHF. CDR3 sequence (DNA): TGCGCCAGCAGCCAATGGGCAAGGAATCAGCCCCAGCATTTT.